The T cell receptor (beta chain) under discussion was sequenced for a study of blood T cells in healthy people across ages. Primed by a sample-barcoded 5' primer and a J-beta primer mix, a second PCR proceeded for about 6 to 11 cycles. A single record per CDR3 protein comes from TCRdb applying MiXCR to the 5' RACE reads. The sample lists roughly 2 million distinct CDR3 sequences; less than 50% were seen once. V lost 3 bases, J lost 7 bases, and 8 bases stayed unmatched. The germline gives CDR1 SGHVS, CDR2 FQNEAQ. The CDR3 extends over 15 amino acids. Donors ranged from about 6 to 95 years old and were healthy Caucasians in Russia.

Sequencing used blood. The clonotype comes from a woman aged 40-49 years in good health. This chain connects TRBV7-8 to TRBJ2-1; 8 nucleotides agree with TRBD2. The CDR3 coding sequence is TGTGCCAGCAGCTTTCAACCGGGGGGGCGGAATGAGCAGTTCTTC. Protein product: CASSFQPGGRNEQFF.